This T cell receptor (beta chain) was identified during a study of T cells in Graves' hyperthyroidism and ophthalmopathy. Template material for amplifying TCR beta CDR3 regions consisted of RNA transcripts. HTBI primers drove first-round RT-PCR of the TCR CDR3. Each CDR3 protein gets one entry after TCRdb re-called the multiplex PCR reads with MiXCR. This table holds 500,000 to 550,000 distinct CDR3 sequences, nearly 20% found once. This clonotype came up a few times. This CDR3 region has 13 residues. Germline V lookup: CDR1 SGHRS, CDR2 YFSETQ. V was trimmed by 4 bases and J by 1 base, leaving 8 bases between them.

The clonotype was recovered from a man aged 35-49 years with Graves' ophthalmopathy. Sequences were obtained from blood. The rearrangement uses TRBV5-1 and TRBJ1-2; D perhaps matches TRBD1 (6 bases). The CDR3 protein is CASSTDSNYGYTF. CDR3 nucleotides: TGCGCCAGCAGCACGGACAGTAACTATGGCTACACCTTC.